This T cell receptor (beta chain) was sequenced for a study of blood T cell repertoires in COVID-19. About the study: Acute and convalescent COVID-19 samples came from the United States, Italy and Spain. PBMCs, B-cell-depleted T cells, or T cells provided the cDNA or gDNA that made up the material.

Per germline, CDR1 MRHNA and CDR2 SNTAGT. V lost 3 bases and J lost 0, with 12 bases in between. The CDR3 is 16 residues long. In the original workflow: Estimation of nucleated cell counts was performed using reference gene primer amplification. Measured with immunoSEQ multiplex PCR; TCRdb has only the in-frame clones, and not every one. For V, J and clone size, that table is used; D and trimming come from the DNA. The table shows around 150,000 clones, with 81% occurring only once. The chain uses TRBV6-4 and TRBJ2-1; D is perhaps TRBD2 (5 bases). The sequenced sample consisted of peripheral blood. The sequence came from an older woman with active or convalescent COVID-19. Here the CDR3 reads CASSERAGYSYNEQFF. In DNA, the CDR3 is TGTGCCAGCAGTGAGCGCGCGGGCTACTCCTACAATGAGCAGTTCTTC.